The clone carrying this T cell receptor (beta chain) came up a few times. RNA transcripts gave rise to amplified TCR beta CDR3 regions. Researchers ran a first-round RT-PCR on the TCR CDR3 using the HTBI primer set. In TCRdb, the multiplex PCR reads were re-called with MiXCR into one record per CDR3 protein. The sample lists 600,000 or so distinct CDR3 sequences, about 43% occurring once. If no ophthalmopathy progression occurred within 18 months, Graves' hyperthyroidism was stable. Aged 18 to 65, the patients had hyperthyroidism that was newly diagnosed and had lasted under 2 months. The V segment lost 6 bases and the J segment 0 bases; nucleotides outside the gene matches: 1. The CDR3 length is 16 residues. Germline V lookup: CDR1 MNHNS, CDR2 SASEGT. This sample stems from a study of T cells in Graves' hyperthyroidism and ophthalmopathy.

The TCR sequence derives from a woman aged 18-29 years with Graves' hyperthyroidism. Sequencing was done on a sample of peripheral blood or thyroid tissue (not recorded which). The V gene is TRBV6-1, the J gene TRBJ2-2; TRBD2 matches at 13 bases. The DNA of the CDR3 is TGTGCCAGCAGGGGACTAGCGGGAACGAACACCGGGGAGCTGTTTTTT. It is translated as CASRGLAGTNTGELFF.